This T cell receptor beta chain was identified in a study of cytomegalovirus exposure and HLA in healthy donors. Germline V gives CDR1 MGHRA, CDR2 YSYEKL. The CDR3 sequence is 18 residues long. V lost 0 bases and J lost 0, with 15 bases in between. Primers: 60 Vbeta forward and 13 Jbeta reverse. The table came from immunoSEQ multiplex PCR; TCRdb's copy has only in-frame clones and leaves some out. The sample contains about 210,000 clones, 78% of which appear only once. Each donor was healthy, and each was a bone marrow donor. The sequence derives from a boy younger than 18 in good health and CMV-seronegative. The rearrangement links TRBV4-1 to TRBJ1-3; D is undetermined. Sequenced material: PBMCs. The CDR3 DNA reads TGCGCCAGCAGCCAAGACCCGGGGAGTCGGGGCTCTGGAAACACCATATATTTT. Residues: CASSQDPGSRGSGNTIYF.